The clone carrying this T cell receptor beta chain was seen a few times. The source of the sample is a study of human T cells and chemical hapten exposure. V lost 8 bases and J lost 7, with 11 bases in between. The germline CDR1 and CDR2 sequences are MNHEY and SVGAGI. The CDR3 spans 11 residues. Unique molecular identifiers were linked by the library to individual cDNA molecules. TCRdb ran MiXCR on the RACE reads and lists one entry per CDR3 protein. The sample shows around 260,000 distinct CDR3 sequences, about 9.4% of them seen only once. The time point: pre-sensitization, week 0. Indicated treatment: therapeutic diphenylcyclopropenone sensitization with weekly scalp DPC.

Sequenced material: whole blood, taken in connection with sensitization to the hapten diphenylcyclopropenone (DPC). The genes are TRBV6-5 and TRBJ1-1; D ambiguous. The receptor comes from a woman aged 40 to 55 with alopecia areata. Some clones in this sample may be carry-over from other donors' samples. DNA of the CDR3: TGTGCCAGCCACCGAAAATTTGAAGCTTTCTTT. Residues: CASHRKFEAFF.